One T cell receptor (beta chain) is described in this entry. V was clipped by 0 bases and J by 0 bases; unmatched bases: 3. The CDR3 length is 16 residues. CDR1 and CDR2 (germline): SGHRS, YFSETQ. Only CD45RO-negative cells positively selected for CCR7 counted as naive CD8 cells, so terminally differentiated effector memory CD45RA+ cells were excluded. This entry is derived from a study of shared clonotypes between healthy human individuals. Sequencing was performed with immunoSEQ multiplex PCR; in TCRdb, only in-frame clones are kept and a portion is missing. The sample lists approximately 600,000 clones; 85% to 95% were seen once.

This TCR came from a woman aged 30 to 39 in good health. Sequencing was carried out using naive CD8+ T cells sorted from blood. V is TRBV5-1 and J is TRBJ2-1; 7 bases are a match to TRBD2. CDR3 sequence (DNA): TGCGCCAGCAGCTTGGGCGGGAGCAGCTCCTACAATGAGCAGTTCTTC. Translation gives CASSLGGSSSYNEQFF.